A single sample gave rise to the 2 T cell receptor beta chains below, sequenced in a study of PD-L1 blockade in urothelial cancer. As for time point: peripheral blood 6 weeks after treatment start. Clones were sequenced by immunoSEQ multiplex PCR, and TCRdb holds only the in-frame ones, with some missing. The sample shows about 25,000 clones, more than 65% of them seen only once. The sample was PBMCs, taken around atezolizumab (anti-PD-L1) treatment. The receptors here all came from a man aged 65-85 years with urothelial cancer.

This clone was detected only once. CDR3 nucleotide sequence: TGCGCCAGCAGCTTGGATACTAGCGGGAGCCTTAAGACCCAGTACTTC. Translating it yields CASSLDTSGSLKTQYF. The genes are TRBV5-1 and TRBJ2-5; 11 positions agree with TRBD2. Germline V gives CDR1 SGHRS, CDR2 YFSETQ. This CDR3 contains 16 residues. V lost 0 bases and J lost 6; bases outside the gene matches: 7.

The chain joins TRBV12-5 to TRBJ1-2, with 7 positions matching TRBD1. CDR1 and CDR2 (germline): LGHNT, FRNRAP. The CDR3 totals 16 residues. V shed 6 bases and J 0 bases; nucleotides not matched to a gene: 10. CDR3 region: CASGPNRGHTNYGYTF. CDR3 in DNA: TGTGCTAGTGGACCCAACAGGGGACACACTAACTATGGCTACACCTTC.